One T cell receptor beta chain is described in this entry. Original analysis: Reference gene primer amplification in the assay estimated nucleated cell counts. The assay was immunoSEQ multiplex PCR, and TCRdb's table has in-frame clones only and misses some. V and J calls and clone size are copied from that table; D and trimming were computed from the DNA. In the table there are roughly 190,000 clones, around four fifths of which are singletons. The data are from a study of blood T cell repertoires in COVID-19. About the study: COVID-19 samples collected from the United States, Italy and Spain covered acute and convalescent phases.

Germline CDR1 is LNHDA and CDR2 is SQIVND (reference sequence). This CDR3 comprises 20 residues. V was clipped by 2 bases and J by 3 bases; unmatched bases: 18. Specimen: peripheral blood. The source is a man under 40 with active or convalescent COVID-19. The V gene is TRBV19, the J gene TRBJ2-5, with TRBD2 matching 10 bases. For the CDR3, the DNA is TGTGCCAGTAGTATAATCCAGCGTCCTAGCGGGAGTTGGGAAGAAGAGACCCAGTACTTC. Translated: CASSIIQRPSGSWEEETQYF. Variable domain in full (rest from reference TRBV19 and TRBJ2-5): DGGITQSPKYLFRKEGQNVTLSCEQNLNHDAMYWYRQDPGQGLRLIYYSQIVNDFQKGDIAEGYSVSREKKESFPLTVTSAQKNPTAFYLCASSIIQRPSGSWEEETQYFGPGTRLLVL.